The source of this T cell receptor (beta chain) is a study of OX40 agonist ivuxolimab in advanced cancers. Trimming removed 6 bases from V and 6 bases from J, with 19 bases in between. The CDR3 spans 15 residues. Looked up from germline, CDR1 is MNHEY and CDR2 is SVGAGI. Here immunoSEQ multiplex PCR was the method, and the copy in TCRdb shows in-frame clones only, minus some. The sample carries 50,000 to 70,000 clones, 80% to 90% recorded once. This clone was observed a few times. As yet, its antigen is unknown. Notes on the study in general: On average, CD8+ T cells had more expanded clones than CD4+. Some patients who did not respond also had low normalized T-cell clonal expansion.

Material: CD4+ or CD8+ T cells sorted from blood, obtained in a trial of the OX40 agonist ivuxolimab. The gene calls are TRBV6-5 and TRBJ2-3; tentative D call: TRBD2 (6 bases). This receptor was identified in an adult with an advanced solid tumor such as melanoma, head and neck, liver or kidney cancer. CDR3 protein: CASSPSDRGMDTQYF. DNA for the CDR3: TGTGCCAGCAGCCCTAGCGACCGTGGGATGGATACGCAGTATTTT.